One sample yielded the 2 T cell receptor beta chains listed below, sequenced in a study of post-analysis software for immune sequencing data. Notes on the study in general: TRBV5-6, TRBV5-1 and TRBV20-1 belonged to a set of a few TRBV segments that were more frequent in patients than controls.

Their cognate antigens are unknown. Each TCR beta cDNA library carried unique molecular identifiers. TCRdb re-derived calls from the PCR reads in MiXCR, one entry per CDR3 protein. The top ten hold roughly 5.2% of the sample, which has 650,000 to 850,000 distinct CDR3 sequences, about 45% seen once. Sequencing was done on a sample of blood. These receptors originate from a girl under 18 with multiple sclerosis.

This chain links TRBV24-1 with TRBJ2-5, with TRBD2 identical over 11 bases. CDR1 and CDR2 (germline): KGHDR, SFDVKD. Unmatched junction bases numbered 5, after V lost 4 bases and J lost 2 bases. The CDR3 runs 16 residues. The CDR3 loop is CATSDPLAGGQETQYF. CDR3 DNA: TGTGCCACCAGTGACCCTTTAGCGGGAGGGCAAGAGACCCAGTACTTC.

This chain uses TRBV20-1 with TRBJ2-5; 9 bases are shared with TRBD2. With V trimmed by 6 bases and J by 5 bases, 7 bases remained unmatched. CDR1 and CDR2 (germline): DFQATT, SNEGSKA (reference sequence). The CDR3 consists of 13 residues. The DNA for the CDR3 is TGCAGTGCGGGCGGGAGGGCGCGTGAGACCCAGTACTTC. Its protein product is CSAGGRARETQYF.